This T cell receptor (beta chain) was sequenced during a study of T cell responses to AZD1222 COVID-19 vaccine (dated by TCRdb to the early 2020s). Notes on the research overall: AZD1222 recipients given second doses at about 4 weeks or at about 12 weeks were pooled, since spike-specific TCR depth and breadth were not found to differ between the two schedules. Trial participants were enrolled by age into subgroups of 18-55, 56-69 and 70-plus years, and around 150, 29 and 61 TCR-sequenced participants, respectively, were included in these subgroups. A total of 233 trial participants underwent TCR sequencing, of whom 207 had received two doses of AZD1222 and about 26 had received two doses of the MenACWY control vaccine. Results the study describes overall, beyond this receptor: Only five or six AZD1222 recipients were SARS-CoV-2 seropositive at baseline, limiting conclusions about previously exposed vaccinees. Participants were mostly white British, with more females than males. The authors suggested clonal diversity may have been underestimated. Reportedly, almost half of the unique spike-specific TCRs recognized epitopes lying outside the regions that are mutated in the B.1.351 and B.1.1.7 variants. Spike-specific TCR breadth and depth rose significantly after two AZD1222 doses compared with day 0 and with MenACWY recipients. Because no samples from the day 14 peak response were available, repertoires could be characterized only after the peak T cell response. The 56-69-year group was small, and its depth increase did not reach significance, likely because of low power. CD4 TCRs associated with the vaccine covered the entire spike protein, and the dominant responses were in regions 160-218 and 743-854.

The meaning of the sample's time point label: baseline before first vaccination. The vaccinee samples were drawn from two UK trials, COV001 and COV002, one of which was a single-blind randomized controlled phase 2/3 trial testing AZD1222 (ChAdOx1 nCoV-19) in healthy adults. For TCRbeta chain sequencing, PBMC samples were collected from trial participants at day 0 and at day 28 after the second dose. A remark on this clone: What antigen it recognizes has not been identified. It has no much larger one-base neighbor in the sample; base qualities were not kept.

From the cysteine up to the phenylalanine, the CDR3 has a length of 16 residues. Of the read, only the CDR3 DNA is kept; its 48 bases are in frame from base 1. A distance of 17 bases separates the germline ends of V and J, which lose 7 bases and 0 bases respectively. CDR1 and CDR2 are drawn from the germline V gene: SGHVS, FNYEAQ. The CDR3 regions of human TCRbeta chains were analyzed by immunosequencing. The original pipeline was this. Repertoire TCRs were matched against a reference library of SARS-CoV-2-specific TCRs generated with the MIRA antigen-specificity platform. Breadth was defined as the fraction of unique TCRs that were SARS-CoV-2-associated. Depth was defined as the fraction of total T cells that were SARS-CoV-2-associated. Each spike-specific TCR was assigned to its reactive spike region and to a CD4 or CD8 class using the MIRA data. Log10-transformed breadth and depth values were compared by one-way ANOVA with Sidak's multiple comparisons tests. This immuneACCESS table, as held by TCRdb, lists in-frame sequences with V and J called but not all clones. Of the missing ones, under half trace to an unresolved V gene in checked studies; the others have no known cause. Clonal size and the V and J genes are those of that table, whereas D and trimming came from the DNA. In all, the sample holds some 180,000 clones, and around 89% of those were seen once. The biggest ten clones account for under 7.5% of the sample.

This specimen consisted of peripheral blood, obtained on day 0 of AZD1222 vaccination. The chain uses TRBV7-6 and TRBJ2-3; a tentative D call is TRBD2 (6 bases match). This TCR was recovered from an adult in good health. The nucleotides read TGTGCCAGCACCCCGGGCAGCGGGTCTAGCACAGATACGCAGTATTTT. This is translated as CASTPGSGSSTDTQYF.